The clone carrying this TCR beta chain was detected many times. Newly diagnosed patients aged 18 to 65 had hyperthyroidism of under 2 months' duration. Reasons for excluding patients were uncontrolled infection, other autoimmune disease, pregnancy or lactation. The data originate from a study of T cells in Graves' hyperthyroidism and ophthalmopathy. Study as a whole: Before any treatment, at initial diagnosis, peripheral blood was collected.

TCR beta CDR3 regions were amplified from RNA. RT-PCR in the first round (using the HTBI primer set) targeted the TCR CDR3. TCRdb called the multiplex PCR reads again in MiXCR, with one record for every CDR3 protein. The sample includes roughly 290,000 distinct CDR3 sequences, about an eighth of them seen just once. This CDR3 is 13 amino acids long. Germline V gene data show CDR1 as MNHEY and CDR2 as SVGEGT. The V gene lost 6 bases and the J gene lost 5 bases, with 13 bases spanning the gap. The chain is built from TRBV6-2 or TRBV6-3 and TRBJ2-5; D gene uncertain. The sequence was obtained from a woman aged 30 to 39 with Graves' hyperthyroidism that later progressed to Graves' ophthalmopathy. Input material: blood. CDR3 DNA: TGTGCCAGCAGAACCCCGATGGCGGAGACCCAGTACTTC. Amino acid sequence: CASRTPMAETQYF.